Listed below are T cell receptor beta chains from one sample, sequenced in a study of T-cell memory formation after mild COVID-19. In TCRdb, the 5' RACE reads were re-called with MiXCR into one record per CDR3 protein. Of 450,000 to 650,000 distinct CDR3 sequences in the sample, just over 20% were seen once. The sequenced sample consisted of PBMCs or a T cell subset sorted from them (not recorded which). The source is an adult woman who had mild COVID-19 (a few samples of this study predate the infection). Cell type and time point are not known. Both conserved end residues are part of each CDR3. Each record gives: V gene, clone size, J gene, D gene, CDR3 protein, CDR3 DNA. A D gene is named only where the DNA matches it firmly. Size tells how often a clone was seen (once, few, many) or the class of an expanded clone, and some rows leave it out.

V gene: TRBV5-1
clone size: .
J gene: TRBJ1-4
D gene: .
CDR3 protein: CASSPGGFSINEKLFF
CDR3 DNA: TGTGCCAGCAGCCCCGGAGGTTTCAGTATTAATGAAAAACTGTTTTTT

V gene: TRBV7-3
clone size: few
J gene: TRBJ2-3
D gene: .
CDR3 protein: CASSLAGSYTDTQYF
CDR3 DNA: TGTGCCAGCAGCTTAGCTGGCAGCTACACAGATACGCAGTATTTT

V gene: TRBV27
clone size: few
J gene: TRBJ2-3
D gene: .
CDR3 protein: CASSLLGDITTDTQYF
CDR3 DNA: TGTGCCAGCAGTTTATTAGGGGACATCACCACAGATACGCAGTATTTT

V gene: TRBV20-1
clone size: .
J gene: TRBJ2-7
D gene: .
CDR3 protein: CSASGPRGYEQYF
CDR3 DNA: TGCAGTGCTAGTGGTCCTCGGGGGTACGAGCAGTACTTC

V gene: TRBV29-1
clone size: .
J gene: TRBJ1-1
D gene: .
CDR3 protein: CSVRSGRGNTEAFF
CDR3 DNA: TGCAGCGTCAGATCGGGCAGGGGCAACACTGAAGCTTTCTTT

V gene: TRBV3-1
clone size: .
J gene: TRBJ2-2
D gene: .
CDR3 protein: CASSQGGSDATGELFF
CDR3 DNA: TGTGCCAGCAGCCAAGGAGGCAGTGATGCGACGGGGGAGCTGTTTTTT

V gene: TRBV6-1
clone size: .
J gene: TRBJ2-7
D gene: TRBD1
CDR3 protein: CASGQGQNEQYF
CDR3 DNA: TGTGCCAGCGGACAGGGACAAAACGAGCAGTACTTC

V gene: TRBV9
clone size: .
J gene: TRBJ1-3
D gene: .
CDR3 protein: CASSGNSGNTIYF
CDR3 DNA: TGTGCCAGCTCAGGGAATTCTGGAAACACCATATATTTT

V gene: TRBV7-3
clone size: few
J gene: TRBJ2-7
D gene: .
CDR3 protein: CASSSLRADEQYF
CDR3 DNA: TGTGCCAGCAGCTCCCTTAGGGCTGACGAGCAGTACTTC

V gene: TRBV4-3
clone size: few
J gene: TRBJ2-4
D gene: .
CDR3 protein: CASSQGGTAKNIQYF
CDR3 DNA: TGCGCCAGCAGCCAAGGAGGCACAGCCAAAAACATTCAGTACTTC

V gene: TRBV7-2
clone size: many
J gene: TRBJ2-1
D gene: TRBD2
CDR3 protein: CASSLRMDLAGAYNEQFF
CDR3 DNA: TGTGCCAGCAGCTTACGGATGGATCTAGCGGGGGCCTACAATGAGCAGTTCTTC

V gene: TRBV4-1
clone size: .
J gene: TRBJ1-5
D gene: .
CDR3 protein: CASSEPRTGQPQHF
CDR3 DNA: TGCGCCAGCAGCGAACCCAGGACCGGTCAGCCCCAGCATTTT

V gene: TRBV6-1
clone size: few
J gene: TRBJ1-1
D gene: .
CDR3 protein: CASSVVGANIAEAFF
CDR3 DNA: TGTGCCAGCAGCGTGGTGGGGGCTAATATCGCTGAAGCTTTCTTT

V gene: TRBV7-9
clone size: .
J gene: TRBJ2-6
D gene: .
CDR3 protein: CALRHSGANVLTF
CDR3 DNA: TGTGCCCTGAGACACTCTGGGGCCAACGTCCTGACTTTC

V gene: TRBV5-1
clone size: many
J gene: TRBJ1-5
D gene: .
CDR3 protein: CASSLVSNQPQHF
CDR3 DNA: TGCGCCAGCAGCTTGGTTAGCAATCAGCCCCAGCATTTT